Listed below are T cell receptor beta chains from one sample, sequenced in a study of blood T cell repertoires in COVID-19. Libraries were prepared by immunoSEQ multiplex PCR; TCRdb keeps only in-frame clonotypes and omits some of them. The sample yields under 80,000 clones, around 86% seen once. The specimen sequenced was peripheral blood. The receptors shown here come from a man aged 65-85 years with active COVID-19. The CDR3 runs from the conserved cysteine through the conserved F or W. Fields, in order: J gene, clone size, D gene, V gene, CDR3 protein, CDR3 DNA. The D gene is left open where the match is weak. Only part of the rows carry a size: once, few, many, or a class if the clone is expanded.

TRBJ1-1	-	-	TRBV5-1	CASSLDPGMNTEAFF	TGCGCCAGCAGCTTGGACCCGGGGATGAACACTGAAGCTTTCTTT
TRBJ2-3	-	TRBD2	TRBV7-3	CASSLGGLAAGDTQYF	TGTGCCAGCAGCCTAGGGGGACTAGCTGCCGGGGATACGCAGTATTTT
TRBJ2-5	few	-	TRBV18	CASSPPAAGSGETQYF	TGTGCCAGCTCACCCCCCGCCGCAGGGTCGGGTGAGACCCAGTACTTC
TRBJ1-5	-	-	TRBV6-2/TRBV6-3	CASTPHDRYNQPQHF	TGTGCCAGCACCCCCCACGACAGATACAATCAGCCCCAGCATTTT
TRBJ1-6	-	TRBD1	TRBV7-2	CASSHRGSMWSPLHF	TGTGCCAGCAGCCACAGGGGTTCGATGTGGTCACCCCTCCACTTT
TRBJ1-2	-	-	TRBV19	CASTPQGGYGYTF	TGTGCCAGTACCCCACAGGGCGGCTATGGCTACACCTTC
TRBJ2-7	-	TRBD1	TRBV6-5	CASRPRDRSYEQYF	TGTGCCAGCAGACCCCGGGACAGGTCCTACGAGCAGTACTTC
TRBJ1-1	-	TRBD1	TRBV5-1	CASSSGQGATEAFF	TGCGCCAGCAGCTCAGGACAGGGGGCGACTGAAGCTTTCTTT
TRBJ1-4	-	TRBD1	TRBV11-3	CASSPRQGPATNEKLFF	TGTGCCAGCAGCCCCCGACAGGGGCCAGCAACTAATGAAAAACTGTTTTTT
TRBJ1-1	once	-	TRBV28	CASSGRDRGNTEAFF	TGTGCCAGCAGTGGGAGGGACCGGGGGAACACTGAAGCTTTCTTT
TRBJ1-1	-	TRBD1	TRBV18	CASSQSPGGNTEAFF	TGTGCCAGCTCACAGAGCCCAGGGGGCAACACTGAAGCTTTCTTT
TRBJ2-5	-	TRBD2	TRBV9	CASSGTLAGGGETQYF	TGTGCCAGCAGCGGAACACTAGCGGGAGGAGGGGAGACCCAGTACTTC
TRBJ2-3	-	TRBD2	TRBV5-1	CASSLVGGRGADTQYF	TGCGCCAGCAGCTTGGTCGGCGGGAGAGGGGCAGATACGCAGTATTTT
TRBJ2-5	-	-	TRBV5-4	CASRRETQYF	TGTGCCAGCAGGCGGGAGACCCAGTACTTC
TRBJ2-3	-	TRBD2	TRBV7-3	CASSQLAGGPDTQYF	TGTGCCAGCAGCCAACTAGCGGGAGGGCCGGATACGCAGTATTTT
TRBJ1-5	-	-	TRBV24-1	CATSDTDRPQHF	TGTGCCACCAGTGACACGGACAGGCCCCAGCATTTT
TRBJ1-2	once	-	TRBV11-2	CASSLGGRDTF	TGTGCCAGCAGCTTAGGGGGCAGAGACACCTTC
TRBJ2-1	-	TRBD2	TRBV5-1	CASSFGASGIRSSYNEQFF	TGCGCCAGCAGCTTTGGGGCTAGCGGGATCCGGAGCTCCTACAATGAGCAGTTCTTC
TRBJ2-5	-	TRBD1	TRBV5-1	CASSISRTRGLHQETQYF	TGCGCCAGCAGCATTAGTCGTACTAGGGGGCTCCACCAAGAGACCCAGTACTTC
TRBJ2-1	-	-	TRBV14	CASSLAWALRHEQFF	TGTGCCAGCAGCCTGGCCTGGGCCCTCCGGCATGAGCAGTTCTTC